The sequence of this T cell receptor (beta chain) was determined in a study of shared clonotypes between healthy human individuals. Background on the study: The cohort comprised a couple of women and a few men. Their ages spanned 18 to 49 years. Study results and limitations: How much donors shared clonotypes was expected to be affected by sequencing depth.

On this clone: The antigen is unknown.

The CDR3 runs 12 residues. V was trimmed by 5 bases and J by 10 bases, leaving 14 bases between them. Germline CDR1 SGHTA, CDR2 FQGTGA. The assay was carried out at the deep level. Sequencing used immunoSEQ multiplex PCR; TCRdb keeps in-frame clones, though not all of them. This table holds approximately 480,000 clones, around 79% found once. The chain is built from TRBV7-3 and TRBJ1-1, with TRBD1 as a possible D gene (6 bases). Input material: PBMCs. This sequence was found in a woman between 40 and 55 years old in good health. Some clones in this sample may be carry-over from other donors' samples. The CDR3, as DNA: TGTGCCAGCAGCCGGCCTGGGGGGCCAGCTTTCTTT. Encoded protein: CASSRPGGPAFF.